The clone carrying this T cell receptor beta chain showed up many times. Antigen unknown. It was with unique molecular identifiers that the TCRbeta library was prepared. Via MiXCR, TCRdb re-called the PCR reads, giving one row per CDR3 protein. The sample has about 200,000 distinct CDR3 sequences; under 8.5% are singletons. The data are from a study of T-cell reconstitution after alpha-beta-depleted transplantation in children. General study results and limits: Newly made T cells mostly supplied T-cell counts and diversity one year after transplant. After transplant, high TCRbeta diversity at day 60 in some patients arose from surviving recipient T cells and thymic progenitors. Roughly two months post-transplant, alpha-beta T cells reportedly originated from several hundred graft clones that had expanded.

This CDR3 is 13 amino acids long. V shed 2 bases and J shed 3 bases, with 7 bases lying between them. Germline V lookup: CDR1 MDHEN, CDR2 SYDVKM. The sequenced sample was PBMCs, obtained before TCRalphabeta/CD19-depleted stem cell transplant. The TCR sequence derives from a boy aged 2 to 9 with acute lymphoblastic leukemia, due to receive a stem cell transplant. This chain connects TRBV28 to TRBJ1-1; D uncertain. This chain's CDR3 is CASSLDPDTEAFF. The CDR3 DNA reads as TGTGCCAGCAGTTTAGATCCCGACACTGAAGCTTTCTTT.